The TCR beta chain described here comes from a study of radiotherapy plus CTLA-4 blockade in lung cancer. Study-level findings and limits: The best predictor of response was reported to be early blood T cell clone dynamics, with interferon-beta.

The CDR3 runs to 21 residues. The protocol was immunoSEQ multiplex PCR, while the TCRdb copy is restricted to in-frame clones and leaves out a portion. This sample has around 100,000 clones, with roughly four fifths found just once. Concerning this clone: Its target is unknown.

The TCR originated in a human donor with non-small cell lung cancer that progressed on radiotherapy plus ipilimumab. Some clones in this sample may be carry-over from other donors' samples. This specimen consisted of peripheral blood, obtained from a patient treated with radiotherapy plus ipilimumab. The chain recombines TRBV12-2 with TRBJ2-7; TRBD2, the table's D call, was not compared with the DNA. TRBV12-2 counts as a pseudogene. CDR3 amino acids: CASRLGAWTSGGPLPTYEQYF. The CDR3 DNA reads TGTGCAAGTCGCTTAGGCGCATGGACTAGCGGGGGGCCCCTACCGACCTACGAGCAGTACTTC.